Detailed here is one T cell receptor (beta chain). The data were taken from a study of blood T cell dynamics during melanoma immunotherapy. Assay: immunoSEQ multiplex PCR; the TCRdb copy retains only in-frame clones and omits some. The sample contains roughly 7,900 clones, around 84% of which appear only once. Per the germline V gene, CDR1 is MGHRA and CDR2 is YSYEKL. Trimming cost V 8 bases and J 3 bases, with 11 bases left between them. CDR3 size: 13 residues. The time point is: pre-treatment baseline. V usage is TRBV4-1 and J usage is TRBJ1-5; D is unresolved. The starting material was blood, obtained from a patient treated with checkpoint blockade. This receptor was taken from a human donor with melanoma. CDR3 residues: CASADWDNQPQHF. The DNA of the CDR3 is TGCGCCAGCGCGGACTGGGACAATCAGCCCCAGCATTTT.